This TCR beta chain was recovered during a study of shared clonotypes between healthy human individuals. This CDR3 comprises 13 residues. Germline values: CDR1 SGHTA, CDR2 FQGNSA. Trimming took 2 bases from V and 7 from J, leaving 10 bases between them. The assay was run at deep level. Clones were sequenced by immunoSEQ multiplex PCR, and TCRdb holds only the in-frame ones, with some missing. Among about 470,000 clones, about 85% were seen once, and the ten largest hold over 10%. Sequenced: PBMCs. The chain links TRBV7-2 to TRBJ2-3; D is ambiguous. This clonotype originated in a woman between 40 and 50 years old in good health. Some clones in this sample may be carry-over from other donors' samples. This CDR3 reads CASSLSAAYTQYF. The CDR3 DNA sequence: TGTGCCAGCAGCTTATCGGCAGCTTATACGCAGTATTTT.